This is a list of T cell receptor beta chains from one sample in a study of blood T cells in healthy people across ages. TCRdb itself ran the 5' RACE reads through MiXCR, one entry per CDR3 protein. The table records roughly 800,000 distinct CDR3 sequences, approximately 35% of them present only once. The source material was blood. These receptor sequences come from a man between 18 and 29 years old in good health. Each CDR3 is given with its conserved first and last residue. The D gene is left open where the match is weak. Some rows have no size entry. The others give once, few or many, or a class for an expanded clone.

d_gene	v_gene	abundance	j_gene	CDR3aa	CDR3nt
.	TRBV4-2	few	TRBJ2-1	CASSSVGGYNEQFF	TGTGCCAGCAGCTCCGTGGGGGGCTACAATGAGCAGTTCTTC
TRBD1	TRBV12-3/TRBV12-4	.	TRBJ2-7	CASRGQGAGEQYF	TGTGCCAGCAGAGGACAGGGGGCGGGCGAGCAGTACTTC
.	TRBV20-1	few	TRBJ1-6	CSARDVNSPLHF	TGCAGTGCTAGAGACGTTAATTCACCCCTCCACTTT
.	TRBV5-1	.	TRBJ2-3	CASSLAVSLVKDTQYF	TGCGCCAGCAGCTTGGCCGTCTCCTTAGTGAAAGATACGCAGTATTTT
.	TRBV20-1	few	TRBJ2-3	CSARDHLAGPSTDTQYF	TGCAGTGCTAGAGATCACCTGGCGGGCCCTAGCACAGATACGCAGTATTTT
.	TRBV10-3	.	TRBJ1-1	CALREADLITEAFF	TGTGCCCTCCGGGAGGCTGATTTGATCACTGAAGCTTTCTTT
TRBD2	TRBV5-1	many	TRBJ2-1	CASSLGGLANEQFF	TGCGCCAGCAGCTTGGGGGGACTAGCGAATGAGCAGTTCTTC
.	TRBV6-5	few	TRBJ1-1	CASGGNRAGNTEAFF	TGTGCCAGCGGCGGAAACAGGGCCGGGAACACTGAAGCTTTCTTT
.	TRBV12-3/TRBV12-4	.	TRBJ1-1	CASRGGGGRTEAFF	TGTGCCAGCCGAGGAGGGGGAGGTCGTACTGAAGCTTTCTTT
.	TRBV12-3/TRBV12-4	.	TRBJ2-7	CASIGPIEQYF	TGTGCCAGCATTGGACCGATCGAGCAGTACTTC
.	TRBV6-6	.	TRBJ2-2	CASSDVRAGELFF	TGTGCCAGCAGTGACGTAAGGGCCGGGGAGCTGTTTTTT
TRBD1	TRBV12-3/TRBV12-4	few	TRBJ1-1	CASSPRDRGNTEAFF	TGTGCCAGCAGTCCCCGGGACAGGGGAAACACTGAAGCTTTCTTT
.	TRBV5-1	.	TRBJ2-3	CASSLEASKADTQYF	TGCGCCAGCAGCTTGGAGGCTAGCAAGGCAGATACGCAGTATTTT
.	TRBV16	many	TRBJ2-7	CASSPEGLYEQYF	TGTGCCAGCAGCCCCGAGGGACTCTACGAGCAGTACTTC
.	TRBV4-2	many	TRBJ2-1	CASSQDLLYNEQFF	TGTGCCAGCAGCCAAGATTTACTTTACAATGAGCAGTTCTTC
.	TRBV7-2	many	TRBJ1-2	CASSLAAIYGYTF	TGTGCCAGCAGCTTAGCAGCGATCTATGGCTACACCTTC
TRBD1	TRBV5-1	many	TRBJ2-3	CASSLADRGTDTQYF	TGCGCCAGCAGCTTGGCGGACAGGGGTACAGATACGCAGTATTTT
TRBD2	TRBV4-3	.	TRBJ2-1	CASSRDRGGGVSNEQFF	TGCGCCAGCAGCCGAGATCGCGGGGGGGGCGTCTCCAATGAGCAGTTCTTC
.	TRBV2	.	TRBJ2-7	CASSEGGGDEQYF	TGTGCCAGCAGTGAAGGGGGCGGGGACGAGCAGTACTTC
.	TRBV20-1	few	TRBJ1-5	CSAPGGSGASNQPQHF	TGCAGTGCTCCCGGGGGATCGGGGGCCTCCAATCAGCCCCAGCATTTT
.	TRBV12-3/TRBV12-4	.	TRBJ2-5	CASSWHTTGQETQYF	TGTGCCAGCAGTTGGCACACAACAGGCCAAGAGACCCAGTACTTC
TRBD1	TRBV9	.	TRBJ1-2	CASSQGAGVGGYTF	TGTGCCAGCAGCCAGGGGGCGGGTGTAGGAGGCTACACCTTC
.	TRBV14	many	TRBJ2-7	CASSHITVDSYEQYF	TGTGCCAGCAGCCATATAACGGTAGACTCCTACGAGCAGTACTTC
TRBD1	TRBV6-6	.	TRBJ2-5	CASSLVGDRVGKQYF	TGTGCCAGCAGCTTAGTAGGGGACAGGGTCGGGAAACAGTACTTC
TRBD2	TRBV10-2	.	TRBJ2-3	CASSGDSGGPDTQYF	TGCGCCAGCAGTGGAGATAGCGGGGGCCCAGATACGCAGTATTTT
TRBD1	TRBV11-2	.	TRBJ2-7	CASSLGRGRDNEQYF	TGTGCCAGCAGCTTAGGCAGGGGGCGAGACAATGAGCAGTACTTC
.	TRBV6-2/TRBV6-3	.	TRBJ1-2	CASSYRRGNYGYTF	TGTGCCAGCAGTTATCGTCGGGGGAACTATGGCTACACCTTC
.	TRBV9	.	TRBJ1-2	CASSVGGDGYGYTF	TGTGCCAGCAGCGTAGGAGGGGACGGATATGGCTACACCTTC
.	TRBV5-1	.	TRBJ2-1	CASSPFPKGPQGSYNEQFF	TGCGCCAGCAGCCCCTTCCCCAAGGGCCCGCAAGGTAGCTACAATGAGCAGTTCTTC
.	TRBV12-3/TRBV12-4	.	TRBJ2-7	CASSFRGQSYEQYF	TGTGCCAGCAGTTTTCGTGGGCAGTCCTACGAGCAGTACTTC
.	TRBV11-2	.	TRBJ2-4	CASSLAGISNIQYF	TGTGCCAGCAGCTTAGCGGGGATTTCCAACATTCAGTACTTC
.	TRBV9	.	TRBJ2-7	CASSVGVLANEQYF	TGTGCCAGCAGCGTAGGAGTTTTGGCAAACGAGCAGTACTTC
TRBD2	TRBV4-1	.	TRBJ2-2	CASSPLRGGRPGELFF	TGCGCCAGCAGCCCCCTCCGCGGGGGGCGCCCCGGGGAGCTGTTTTTT
.	TRBV10-3	.	TRBJ2-2	CAIRAGTGELFF	TGTGCCATCAGGGCTGGGACCGGGGAGCTGTTTTTT
TRBD2	TRBV6-2/TRBV6-3	.	TRBJ2-5	CASSPLLGLAGPDPKETQYF	TGTGCCAGCAGCCCTCTCCTTGGACTAGCGGGACCAGACCCCAAAGAGACCCAGTACTTC
TRBD1	TRBV10-3	.	TRBJ1-1	CAIRETGQGNTEAFF	TGTGCCATCAGGGAAACGGGACAGGGGAACACTGAAGCTTTCTTT
.	TRBV20-1	few	TRBJ1-1	CSARGFESTEAFF	TGCAGTGCCCGAGGTTTCGAGTCGACTGAAGCTTTCTTT